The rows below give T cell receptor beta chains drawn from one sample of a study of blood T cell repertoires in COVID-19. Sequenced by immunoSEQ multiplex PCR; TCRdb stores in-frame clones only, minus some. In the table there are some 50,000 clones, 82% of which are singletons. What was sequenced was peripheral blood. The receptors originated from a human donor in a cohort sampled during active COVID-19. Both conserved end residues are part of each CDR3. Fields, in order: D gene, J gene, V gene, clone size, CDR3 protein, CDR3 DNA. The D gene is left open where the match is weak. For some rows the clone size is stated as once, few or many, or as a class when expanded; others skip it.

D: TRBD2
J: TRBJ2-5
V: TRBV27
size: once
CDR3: CASSPPGLAGGQETQYF
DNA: TGTGCCAGCAGTCCCCCAGGACTAGCGGGAGGTCAAGAGACCCAGTACTTC

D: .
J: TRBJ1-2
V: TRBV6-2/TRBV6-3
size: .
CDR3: CASSPYTYREDGYTF
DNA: TGTGCCAGCAGCCCCTATACGTACAGGGAAGATGGCTACACCTTC

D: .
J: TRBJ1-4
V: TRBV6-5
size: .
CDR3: CASTLSGLTNEKLFF
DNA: TGTGCCAGCACCCTAAGCGGGTTGACTAATGAAAAACTGTTTTTT

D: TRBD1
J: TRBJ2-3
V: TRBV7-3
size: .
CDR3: CASSFRGTGLTDTQYF
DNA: TGTGCCAGCAGCTTTCGCGGGACAGGGTTGACAGATACGCAGTATTTT

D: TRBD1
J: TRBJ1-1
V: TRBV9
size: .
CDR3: CASSRRQGGMNTEAFF
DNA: TGTGCCAGCAGCCGTCGACAGGGAGGAATGAACACTGAAGCTTTCTTT

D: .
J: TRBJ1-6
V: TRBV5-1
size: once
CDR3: CASSPSGTNNSPLHF
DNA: TGCGCCAGCAGCCCGAGCGGGACAAATAATTCACCCCTCCACTTT

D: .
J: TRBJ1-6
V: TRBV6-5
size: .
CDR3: CASSYVRGYNSPLHF
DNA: TGTGCCAGCAGTTACGTCAGGGGCTATAATTCACCCCTCCACTTT

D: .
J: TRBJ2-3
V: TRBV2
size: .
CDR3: CASSEGPQIKGADTQYF
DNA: TGTGCCAGCAGTGAAGGCCCCCAAATCAAGGGAGCAGATACGCAGTATTTT

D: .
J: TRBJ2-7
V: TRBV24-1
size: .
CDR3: CATSDPVTYEQYF
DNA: TGTGCCACCAGTGACCCCGTAACCTACGAGCAGTACTTC

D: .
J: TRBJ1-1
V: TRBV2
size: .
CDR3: CASTPGVAEAFF
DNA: TGTGCCAGCACCCCGGGGGTAGCTGAAGCTTTCTTT

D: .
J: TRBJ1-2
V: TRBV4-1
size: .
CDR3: CASSQDQEGPYGYTF
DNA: TGCGCCAGCAGCCAAGATCAGGAGGGCCCCTATGGCTACACCTTC

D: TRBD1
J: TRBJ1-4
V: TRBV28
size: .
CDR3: CASSPKGTGAEKLFF
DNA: TGTGCCAGCAGTCCCAAAGGGACAGGGGCTGAAAAACTGTTTTTT

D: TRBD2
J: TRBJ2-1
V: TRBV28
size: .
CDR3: CASSEVVAGRGEQFF
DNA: TGTGCCAGCAGTGAAGTTGTAGCGGGAAGGGGTGAGCAGTTCTTC

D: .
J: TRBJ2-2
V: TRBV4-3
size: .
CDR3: CASSQQTGELFF
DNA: TGCGCCAGCAGCCAACAGACCGGGGAGCTGTTTTTT

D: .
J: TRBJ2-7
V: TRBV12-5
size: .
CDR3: CASGLEQGWRGSYEQYF
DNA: TGTGCTAGTGGTTTGGAACAAGGTTGGCGGGGCTCCTACGAGCAGTACTTC

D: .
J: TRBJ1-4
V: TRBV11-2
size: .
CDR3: CASSLDVQVYNEKLFF
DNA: TGTGCCAGCAGCTTAGATGTTCAGGTGTATAATGAAAAACTGTTTTTT

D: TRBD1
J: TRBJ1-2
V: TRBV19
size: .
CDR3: CASSLQGVYNYGYTF
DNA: TGTGCCAGTAGTTTACAGGGGGTGTATAACTATGGCTACACCTTC

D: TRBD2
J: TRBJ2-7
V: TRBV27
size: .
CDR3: CASSLSTSGSYEQYF
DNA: TGTGCCAGCAGTTTATCGACTAGCGGGAGTTACGAGCAGTACTTC

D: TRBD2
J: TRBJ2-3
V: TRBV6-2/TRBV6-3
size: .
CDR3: CASSRTSGVTDTQYF
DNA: TGTGCCAGCAGTCGGACTAGCGGGGTCACAGATACGCAGTATTTT

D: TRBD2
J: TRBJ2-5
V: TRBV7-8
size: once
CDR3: CASSLAVAGGPETQYF
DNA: TGTGCCAGCAGCTTAGCGGTAGCGGGGGGGCCAGAGACCCAGTACTTC

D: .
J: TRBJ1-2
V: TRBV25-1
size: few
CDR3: CASSEWGRSRGYTF
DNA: TGTGCCAGCAGTGAATGGGGCAGGTCAAGAGGCTACACCTTC

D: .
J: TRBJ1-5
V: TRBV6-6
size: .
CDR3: CASSHGSAQPQHF
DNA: TGTGCCAGCAGCCACGGGTCCGCTCAGCCCCAGCATTTT

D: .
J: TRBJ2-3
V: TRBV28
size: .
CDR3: CASSVDRSTDTQYF
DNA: TGTGCCAGCAGTGTCGACAGAAGCACAGATACGCAGTATTTT

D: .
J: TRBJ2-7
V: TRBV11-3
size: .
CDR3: CASSPGHRGEQYF
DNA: TGTGCCAGCAGCCCCGGACACCGGGGGGAGCAGTACTTC

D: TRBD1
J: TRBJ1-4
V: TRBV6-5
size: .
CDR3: CASSKRGGWEEKLFF
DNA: TGTGCCAGCAGCAAAAGAGGGGGCTGGGAGGAAAAACTGTTTTTT

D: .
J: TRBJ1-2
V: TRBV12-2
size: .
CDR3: CASRLAGRTGWDGYTF
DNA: TGTGCAAGTCGCTTAGCAGGGCGGACAGGGTGGGATGGCTACACCTTC

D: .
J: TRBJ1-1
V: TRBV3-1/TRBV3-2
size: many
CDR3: CASSQVVDSTSRAFF
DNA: TGTGCCAGCAGCCAAGTGGTGGACAGTACTTCGCGAGCTTTCTTT

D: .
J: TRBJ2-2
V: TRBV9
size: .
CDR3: CASSGKQGRTGELFF
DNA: TGTGCCAGCAGCGGCAAACAGGGGAGGACCGGGGAGCTGTTTTTT

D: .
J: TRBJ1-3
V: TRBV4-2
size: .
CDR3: CASTINYSGNTIYF
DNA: TGTGCCAGCACAATAAACTACTCTGGAAACACCATATATTTT

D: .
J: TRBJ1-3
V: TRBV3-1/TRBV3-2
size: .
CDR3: CASSQVRGPGNTIYF
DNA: TGTGCCAGCAGCCAAGTACGAGGGCCTGGAAACACCATATATTTT

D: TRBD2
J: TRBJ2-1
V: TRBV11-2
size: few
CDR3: CASSSPGLAGGRQLDEQFF
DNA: TGTGCCAGCAGCTCTCCGGGACTAGCGGGGGGGCGACAGTTAGATGAGCAGTTCTTC

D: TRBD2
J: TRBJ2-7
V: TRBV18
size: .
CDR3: CASSPLAGDLYEQYF
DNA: TGTGCCAGCTCACCACTGGCGGGGGACCTCTACGAGCAGTACTTC

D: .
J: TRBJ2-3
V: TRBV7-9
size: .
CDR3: CASSLAMRLTTDTQYF
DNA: TGTGCCAGCAGCTTAGCGATGAGACTTACCACAGATACGCAGTATTTT

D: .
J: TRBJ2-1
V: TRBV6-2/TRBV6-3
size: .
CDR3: CASSLMGDNEQFF
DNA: TGTGCCAGCAGTTTGATGGGCGACAATGAGCAGTTCTTC

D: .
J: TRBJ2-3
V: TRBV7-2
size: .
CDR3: CASSLGYRRGAQGDTQYF
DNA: TGTGCCAGCAGCTTAGGATATAGGCGGGGGGCACAGGGGGATACGCAGTATTTT

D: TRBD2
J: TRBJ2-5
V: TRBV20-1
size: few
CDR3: CSASAGLAGGETQYF
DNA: TGCAGTGCTAGTGCGGGACTAGCGGGAGGAGAGACCCAGTACTTC

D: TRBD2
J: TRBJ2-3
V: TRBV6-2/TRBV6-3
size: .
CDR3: CASSWTSGGARDTQYF
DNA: TGTGCCAGCAGTTGGACTAGCGGGGGGGCCAGAGATACGCAGTATTTT

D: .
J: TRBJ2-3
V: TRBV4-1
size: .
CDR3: CASSHYPSSANTDTQYF
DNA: TGCGCCAGCAGCCATTACCCCTCTAGCGCCAACACAGATACGCAGTATTTT

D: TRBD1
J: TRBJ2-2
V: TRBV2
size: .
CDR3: CASSEGTGEGTGELFF
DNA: TGTGCCAGCAGCGAGGGGACAGGGGAAGGGACCGGGGAGCTGTTTTTT

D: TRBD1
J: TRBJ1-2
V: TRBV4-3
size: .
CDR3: CASSRGQGPYGYTF
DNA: TGCGCCAGCAGCCGCGGACAGGGCCCCTATGGCTACACCTTC

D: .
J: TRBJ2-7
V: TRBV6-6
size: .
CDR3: CASSQTGPGEQYF
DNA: TGTGCCAGCAGTCAAACAGGGCCGGGCGAGCAGTACTTC

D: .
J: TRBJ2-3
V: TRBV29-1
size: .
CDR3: CSVEDPERVDGTDTQYF
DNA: TGCAGCGTTGAAGATCCTGAGAGGGTGGACGGCACAGATACGCAGTATTTT

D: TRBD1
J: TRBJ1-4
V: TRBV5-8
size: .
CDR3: CASSSGQGGEKLFF
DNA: TGTGCCAGCAGCTCGGGACAGGGGGGTGAAAAACTGTTTTTT

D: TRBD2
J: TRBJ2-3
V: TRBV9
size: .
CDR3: CASSVSGGLDTQYF
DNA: TGTGCCAGCAGCGTATCGGGAGGGTTAGATACGCAGTATTTT

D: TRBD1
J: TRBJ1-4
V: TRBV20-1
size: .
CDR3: CSILPGQETFF
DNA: TGCAGTATCCTACCGGGACAGGAGACCTTTTTT

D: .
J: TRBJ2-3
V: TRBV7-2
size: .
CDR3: CASSPGQKSTDTQYF
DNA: TGTGCCAGCAGCCCGGGACAAAAGAGCACAGATACGCAGTATTTT

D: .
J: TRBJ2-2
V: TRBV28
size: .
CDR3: CASSTFPLVGELFF
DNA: TGTGCCAGCAGTACCTTCCCTTTAGTCGGGGAGCTGTTTTTT

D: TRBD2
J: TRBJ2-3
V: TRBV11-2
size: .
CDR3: CASSLRGGSTDTQYF
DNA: TGTGCCAGCAGCTTACGCGGGGGATCCACAGATACGCAGTATTTT

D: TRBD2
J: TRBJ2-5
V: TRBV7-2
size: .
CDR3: CASSLANGGAGETQYF
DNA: TGTGCCAGCAGCTTAGCGAACGGGGGGGCCGGAGAGACCCAGTACTTC

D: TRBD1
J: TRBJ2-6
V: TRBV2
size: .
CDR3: CASRVDTGGGLIRANVLTF
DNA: TGTGCCAGCAGAGTAGATACAGGGGGCGGTTTGATTAGGGCCAACGTCCTGACTTTC

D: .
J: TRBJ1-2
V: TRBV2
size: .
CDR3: CASRDSRGTYGYTF
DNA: TGTGCCAGCAGGGACTCTCGGGGAACCTATGGCTACACCTTC

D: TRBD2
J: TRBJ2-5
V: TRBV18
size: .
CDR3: CASSTSSGGPRDGTQYF
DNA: TGTGCCAGCAGTACTTCTAGCGGGGGACCCCGGGACGGGACCCAGTACTTC

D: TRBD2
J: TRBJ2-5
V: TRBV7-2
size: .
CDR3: CASSLAARGGGETQYF
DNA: TGTGCCAGCAGCTTAGCCGCCCGGGGGGGCGGGGAGACCCAGTACTTC

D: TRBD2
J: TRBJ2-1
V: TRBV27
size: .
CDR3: CASSPRLAGANEQFF
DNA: TGTGCCAGCAGTCCCAGACTAGCGGGAGCCAATGAGCAGTTCTTC